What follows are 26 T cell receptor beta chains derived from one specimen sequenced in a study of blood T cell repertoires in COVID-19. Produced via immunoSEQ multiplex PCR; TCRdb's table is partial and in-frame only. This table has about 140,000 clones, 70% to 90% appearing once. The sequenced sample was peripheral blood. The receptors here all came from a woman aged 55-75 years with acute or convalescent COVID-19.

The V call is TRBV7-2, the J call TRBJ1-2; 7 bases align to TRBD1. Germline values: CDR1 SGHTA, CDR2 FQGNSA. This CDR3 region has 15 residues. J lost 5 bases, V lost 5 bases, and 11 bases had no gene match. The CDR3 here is CASSQRQGLNYGYTF. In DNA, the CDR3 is TGTGCCAGCAGCCAACGACAGGGTCTGAATTATGGCTACACCTTC.

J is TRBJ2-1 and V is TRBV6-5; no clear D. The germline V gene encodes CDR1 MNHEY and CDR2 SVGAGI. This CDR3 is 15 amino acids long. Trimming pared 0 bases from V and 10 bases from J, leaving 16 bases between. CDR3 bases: TGTGCCAGCAGTTACTCGATCCCCCAAGTAGCCGAGCAGTTCTTC. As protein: CASSYSIPQVAEQFF.

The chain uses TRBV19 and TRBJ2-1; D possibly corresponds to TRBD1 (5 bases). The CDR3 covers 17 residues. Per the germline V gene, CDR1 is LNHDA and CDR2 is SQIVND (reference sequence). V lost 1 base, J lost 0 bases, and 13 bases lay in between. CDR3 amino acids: CASSIGLRGLSYNEQFF. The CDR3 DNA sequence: TGTGCCAGTAGTATAGGTCTTAGGGGCCTCTCCTACAATGAGCAGTTCTTC.

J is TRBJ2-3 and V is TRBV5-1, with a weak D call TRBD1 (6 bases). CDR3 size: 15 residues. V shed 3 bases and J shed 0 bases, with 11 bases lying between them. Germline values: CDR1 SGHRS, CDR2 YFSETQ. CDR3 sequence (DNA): TGCGCCAGCAGCTCGACAGGTTCTAGCACAGATACGCAGTATTTT. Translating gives CASSSTGSSTDTQYF.

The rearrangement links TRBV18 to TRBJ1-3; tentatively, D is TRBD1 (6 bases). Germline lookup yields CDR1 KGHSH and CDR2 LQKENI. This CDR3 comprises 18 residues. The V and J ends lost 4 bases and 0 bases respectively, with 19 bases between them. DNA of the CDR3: TGTGCCAGCTCACGGGGAGAGGCAGGGGATACCTCTGGAAACACCATATATTTT. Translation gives CASSRGEAGDTSGNTIYF.

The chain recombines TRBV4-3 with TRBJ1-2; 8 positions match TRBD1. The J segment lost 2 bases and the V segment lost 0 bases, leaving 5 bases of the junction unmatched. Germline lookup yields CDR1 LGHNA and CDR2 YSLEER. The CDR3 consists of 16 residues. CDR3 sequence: CASSQDFAGGNYGYTF. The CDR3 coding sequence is TGCGCCAGCAGCCAAGACTTCGCAGGGGGCAACTATGGCTACACCTTC.

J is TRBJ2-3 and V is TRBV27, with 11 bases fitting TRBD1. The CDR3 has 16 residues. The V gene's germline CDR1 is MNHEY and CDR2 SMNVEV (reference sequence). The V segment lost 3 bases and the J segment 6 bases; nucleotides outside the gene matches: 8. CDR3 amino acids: CASSFYPRTGGDTQYF. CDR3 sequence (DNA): TGTGCCAGCAGTTTCTATCCCCGGACAGGGGGCGATACGCAGTATTTT.

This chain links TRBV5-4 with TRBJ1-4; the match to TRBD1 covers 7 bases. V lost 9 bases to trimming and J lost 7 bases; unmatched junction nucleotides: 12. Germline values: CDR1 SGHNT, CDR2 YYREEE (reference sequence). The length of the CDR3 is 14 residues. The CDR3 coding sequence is TGTGCCATGCGGCGCGACAGGGCGGTTGAAAAACTGTTTTTT. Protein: CAMRRDRAVEKLFF.

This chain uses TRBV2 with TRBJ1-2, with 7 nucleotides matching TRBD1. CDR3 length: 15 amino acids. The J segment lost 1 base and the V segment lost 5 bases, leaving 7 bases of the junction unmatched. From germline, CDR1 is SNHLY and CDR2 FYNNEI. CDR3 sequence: CASSPQGFSNYGYTF. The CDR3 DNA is TGTGCCAGCAGTCCACAGGGGTTCAGTAACTATGGCTACACCTTC.

Here the CDR3 reads CASSKGGLGDEAFF. The DNA for the CDR3 is TGTGCCAGCAGTAAAGGTGGCTTGGGAGATGAAGCTTTCTTT. The chain recombines TRBV11-3 with TRBJ1-1; no definite D call. Between the trimmed V and J ends, which lost 6 bases and 7 bases, there was a span of 18 bases. This CDR3 is built from 14 residues. In germline, CDR1 is SGHNT, CDR2 YENEEA.

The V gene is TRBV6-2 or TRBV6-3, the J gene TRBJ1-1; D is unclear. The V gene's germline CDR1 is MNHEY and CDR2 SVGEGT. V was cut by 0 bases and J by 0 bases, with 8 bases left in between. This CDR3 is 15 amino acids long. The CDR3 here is CASSYSAILNTEAFF. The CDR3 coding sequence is TGTGCCAGCAGTTACTCTGCGATATTGAACACTGAAGCTTTCTTT.

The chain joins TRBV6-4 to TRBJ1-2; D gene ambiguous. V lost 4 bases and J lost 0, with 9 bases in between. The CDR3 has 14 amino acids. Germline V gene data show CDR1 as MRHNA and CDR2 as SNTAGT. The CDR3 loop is CASSAGPANYGYTF. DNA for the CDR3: TGTGCCAGCAGTGCTGGGCCGGCTAACTATGGCTACACCTTC.

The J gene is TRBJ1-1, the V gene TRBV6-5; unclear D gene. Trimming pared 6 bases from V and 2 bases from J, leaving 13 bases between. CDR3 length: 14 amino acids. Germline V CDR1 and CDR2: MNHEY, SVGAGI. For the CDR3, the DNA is TGTGCCAGCAGCACCTCGACACTTAACACTGAAGCTTTCTTT. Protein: CASSTSTLNTEAFF.

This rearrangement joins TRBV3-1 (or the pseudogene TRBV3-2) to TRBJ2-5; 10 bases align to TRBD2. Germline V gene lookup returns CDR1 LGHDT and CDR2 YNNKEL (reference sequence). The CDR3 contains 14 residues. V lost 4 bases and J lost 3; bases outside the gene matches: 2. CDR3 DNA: TGTGCCAGCAGCCTACTAGCGGGGAAAGAGACCCAGTACTTC. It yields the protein CASSLLAGKETQYF.

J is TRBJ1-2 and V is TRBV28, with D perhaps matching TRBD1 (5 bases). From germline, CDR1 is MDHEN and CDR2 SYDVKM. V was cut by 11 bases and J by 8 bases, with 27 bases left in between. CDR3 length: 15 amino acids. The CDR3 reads CAVRGGRATFRGYTF. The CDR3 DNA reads TGTGCCGTCCGGGGGGGACGTGCGACCTTTCGCGGCTACACCTTC.

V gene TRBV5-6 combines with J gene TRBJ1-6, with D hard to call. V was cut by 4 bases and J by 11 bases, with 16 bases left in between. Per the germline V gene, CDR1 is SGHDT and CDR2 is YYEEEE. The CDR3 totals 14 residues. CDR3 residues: CASSPGGRYPPLHF. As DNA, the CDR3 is TGTGCCAGCAGCCCGGGTGGTCGGTATCCACCCCTCCACTTT. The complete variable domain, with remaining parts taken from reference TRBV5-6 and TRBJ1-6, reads DAGVTQSPTHLIKTRGQQVTLRCSPKSGHDTVSWYQQALGQGPQFIFQYYEEEERQRGNFPDRFSGHQFPNYSSELNVNALLLGDSALYLCASSPGGRYPPLHFGNGTRLTVT.

CDR3 sequence: CATSKGQRNSYEQYF. CDR3 sequence (DNA): TGTGCCACCAGTAAGGGACAGCGAAACTCCTACGAGCAGTACTTC. The chain has TRBV15 and TRBJ2-7; 7 nucleotides line up with TRBD1. Trimming at V came to 6 bases and at J to 0 bases, leaving 8 bases not matched to a gene. The germline V gene encodes CDR1 LNHNV and CDR2 YYDKDF (reference sequence). The CDR3 covers 15 residues.

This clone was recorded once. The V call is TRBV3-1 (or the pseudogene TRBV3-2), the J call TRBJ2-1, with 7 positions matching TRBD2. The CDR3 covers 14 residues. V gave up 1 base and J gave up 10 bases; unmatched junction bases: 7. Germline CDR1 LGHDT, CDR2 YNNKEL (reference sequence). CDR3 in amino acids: CASSQVFGGGEQFF. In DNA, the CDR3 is TGTGCCAGCAGCCAAGTTTTTGGCGGGGGAGAGCAGTTCTTC.

The CDR3 bases are TGTGCCAGCAGCTTGGGTTCAGGCTCCCTGCTTAATTCACCCCTCCACTTT. This translates into CASSLGSGSLLNSPLHF. The rearrangement uses TRBV5-4 and TRBJ1-6; D not resolved. The V gene's germline CDR1 is SGHNT and CDR2 YYREEE (reference sequence). V gave up 0 bases and J gave up 6 bases, with 16 bases separating them. The length of the CDR3 is 17 residues.

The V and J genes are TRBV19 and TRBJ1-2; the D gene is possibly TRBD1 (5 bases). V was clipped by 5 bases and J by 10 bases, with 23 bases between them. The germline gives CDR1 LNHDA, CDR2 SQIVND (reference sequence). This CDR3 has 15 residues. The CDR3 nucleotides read TGTGCCAGTAGTCCCTCCCCCACAGGTTACTCAGTCTACACCTTC. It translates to CASSPSPTGYSVYTF.

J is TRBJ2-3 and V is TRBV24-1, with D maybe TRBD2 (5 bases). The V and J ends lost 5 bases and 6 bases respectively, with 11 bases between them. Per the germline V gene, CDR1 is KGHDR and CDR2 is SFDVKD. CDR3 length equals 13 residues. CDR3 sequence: CATSAGDGDTQYF. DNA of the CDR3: TGTGCCACCAGTGCCGGGGATGGGGATACGCAGTATTTT.

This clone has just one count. The CDR3 reads CASSQDSGVTEAFF. CDR3 DNA sequence: TGTGCCAGCAGCCAAGATTCGGGGGTCACTGAAGCTTTCTTT. The chain employs TRBV3-1 (or the pseudogene TRBV3-2) and TRBJ1-1, with a possible D match to TRBD1 (5 bases). The germline gives CDR1 LGHDT, CDR2 YNNKEL (reference sequence). With 0 bases removed from V and 4 bases from J, the gap between germline ends came to 9 bases. The CDR3 consists of 14 residues.

CDR3 DNA: TGTGCCACCTCCCGGGACAGGGAGTTGTACGAGCAGTACTTC. It yields the protein CATSRDRELYEQYF. This sequence joins TRBV10-3 and TRBJ2-7; 9 bases match TRBD1. Germline CDR1 ENHRY, CDR2 SYGVKD. V shed 10 bases and J 4 bases; nucleotides not matched to a gene: 11. The CDR3 has 14 amino acids.

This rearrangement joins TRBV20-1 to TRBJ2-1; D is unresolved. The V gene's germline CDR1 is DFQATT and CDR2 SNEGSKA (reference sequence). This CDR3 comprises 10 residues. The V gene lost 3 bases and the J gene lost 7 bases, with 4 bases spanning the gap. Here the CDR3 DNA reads TGCAGTGCTAGTACTAATGAGCAGTTCTTC. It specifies CSASTNEQFF.

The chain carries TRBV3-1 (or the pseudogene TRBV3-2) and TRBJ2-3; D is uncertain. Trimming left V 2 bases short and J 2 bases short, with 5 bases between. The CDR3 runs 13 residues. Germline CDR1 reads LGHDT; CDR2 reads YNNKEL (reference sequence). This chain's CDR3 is CASSQLITDTQYF. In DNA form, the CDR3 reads TGTGCCAGCAGCCAACTAATCACAGATACGCAGTATTTT.

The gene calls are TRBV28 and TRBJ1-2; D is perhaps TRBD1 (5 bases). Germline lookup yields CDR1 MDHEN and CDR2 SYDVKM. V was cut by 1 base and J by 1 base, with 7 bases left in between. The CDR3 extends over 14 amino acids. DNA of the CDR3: TGTGCCAGCAGTTTATTAGGACATAACTATGGCTACACCTTC. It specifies CASSLLGHNYGYTF.